Below are 13 T cell receptor beta chains sequenced from a single sample in a study of blood T cell repertoires in COVID-19. Profiled with immunoSEQ multiplex PCR; TCRdb holds only in-frame clones, not every one. The data show roughly 150,000 clones, about 85% seen once. The sequencing sample was made of peripheral blood. These receptors originate from a man older than 75 with COVID-19, enrolled during active disease.

V is TRBV5-1 and J is TRBJ2-3, with 7 bases matching TRBD2. Germline V CDR1 and CDR2: SGHRS, YFSETQ. There are 14 residues in the CDR3. With 5 bases clipped from V and 2 bases from J, the junction kept 5 bases outside the gene matches. CDR3 nucleotides: TGCGCCAGCAGTACCGGGACTAACACAGATACGCAGTATTTT. This codes for CASSTGTNTDTQYF.

This rearrangement joins TRBV18 to TRBJ1-5, with D perhaps matching TRBD1 (5 bases). This CDR3 spans 14 amino acids. Per the germline V gene, CDR1 is KGHSH and CDR2 is LQKENI. V gave up 1 base and J gave up 5 bases, with 9 bases separating them. The CDR3 loop reads CASSPLREDQPQHF. Written as DNA, the CDR3 is TGTGCCAGCTCACCACTCAGGGAGGATCAGCCCCAGCATTTT.

The V and J genes are TRBV19 and TRBJ2-1, with D perhaps TRBD2 (6 bases). Germline V gives CDR1 LNHDA, CDR2 SQIVND (reference sequence). The V end was cut by 5 bases, the J end by 3 bases, with 14 bases between. The CDR3 runs 15 residues. CDR3 in DNA: TGTGCCAGTAGTCTGGGAGGTAGCGGCTACAATGAGCAGTTCTTC. It translates to CASSLGGSGYNEQFF.

The chain links TRBV18 to TRBJ2-7; 9 nucleotides line up with TRBD1. Germline CDR1 is KGHSH and CDR2 is LQKENI. This CDR3 contains 14 residues. J was trimmed by 2 bases and V by 6 bases; bases with no gene match: 5. CDR3 coding DNA: TGTGCCAGCTCCCGGGACAGGGTTACCTACGAGCAGTACTTC. This sequence encodes CASSRDRVTYEQYF.

The sample holds a few counts of this clone. The CDR3 here is CASSPGVAEAFF. The CDR3 DNA is TGTGCCAGCAGTCCAGGGGTTGCTGAAGCTTTCTTT. V is TRBV6-6 and J is TRBJ1-1; tentative D call: TRBD1 (6 bases). This CDR3 is built from 12 residues. Between the trimmed V and J ends, which lost 5 bases and 6 bases, there was a span of 10 bases. In germline, CDR1 is MNHNY, CDR2 SVGAGI (reference sequence).

In this sample, this clone turned up a few times. The V gene is TRBV11-3, the J gene TRBJ2-7, with 8 bases aligning to TRBD1. The CDR3 contains 13 residues. Germline V gives CDR1 SGHNT, CDR2 YENEEA. V shed 5 bases, J shed 3 bases, and the junction held 3 bases outside the gene matches. DNA of the CDR3: TGTGCCAGCAGCGTTGACAGGGGCTACGAGCAGTACTTC. It is translated as CASSVDRGYEQYF.

This clone was seen more than once but under ten times. The chain is built from TRBV6-1 and TRBJ1-2; perhaps TRBD1 as D (6 bases). The CDR3 is 14 amino acids. From germline, CDR1 is MNHNS and CDR2 SASEGT. V was clipped by 2 bases and J by 8 bases, with 15 bases between them. CDR3 amino acids: CASSEYRVIGGYTF. The CDR3 nucleotides read TGTGCCAGCAGTGAATACAGGGTGATCGGGGGCTACACCTTC.

This chain links TRBV29-1 with TRBJ2-1, with D tentatively TRBD2 (6 bases). Trimming left V 3 bases short and J 5 bases short, with 14 bases between. Germline V CDR1 and CDR2: SQVTM, ANQGSEA. This CDR3 comprises 14 residues. As DNA, the CDR3 is TGCAGCGTTGAGGGGACTGGGGCGAACAATGAGCAGTTCTTC. This codes for CSVEGTGANNEQFF.

The V call is TRBV6-1, the J call TRBJ1-1; D might be TRBD1 (5 bases). The CDR3 is 13 amino acids. Germline assignment: CDR1 MNHNS and CDR2 SASEGT. V lost 1 base and J lost 6, with 9 bases in between. This CDR3 is CASSEVGVSEAFF. CDR3 DNA: TGTGCCAGCAGTGAAGTAGGGGTATCTGAAGCTTTCTTT.

Only a few counts were recorded for this clone. CDR3: CASSLEPRGTDTQYF. For the CDR3, the DNA is TGCGCCAGCAGCTTGGAACCACGGGGAACAGATACGCAGTATTTT. The chain couples TRBV5-1 to TRBJ2-3, with D tentatively TRBD2 (5 bases). Trimming pared 0 bases from V and 3 bases from J, leaving 11 bases between. Germline V gives CDR1 SGHRS, CDR2 YFSETQ. This CDR3 comprises 15 residues.

The gene calls are TRBV6-1 and TRBJ1-1; TRBD1 might be the D (5 bases). Germline V lookup: CDR1 MNHNS, CDR2 SASEGT. The V gene lost 3 bases and the J gene lost 1 base, with 9 bases spanning the gap. This CDR3 comprises 14 residues. This CDR3 is CASSEMGQNTEAFF. CDR3 in DNA: TGTGCCAGCAGTGAGATGGGGCAGAACACTGAAGCTTTCTTT.

In nucleotides, the CDR3 is TGTGCCAGTAAGCGCTCCACTAACTATGGCTACACCTTC. It is translated as CASKRSTNYGYTF. This sequence joins TRBV19 and TRBJ1-2; the D is unclear. The germline V gene has CDR1 LNHDA and CDR2 SQIVND (reference sequence). Trimming left V 7 bases short and J 0 bases short, with 9 bases between. This CDR3 region has 13 residues.

The V call is TRBV5-1, the J call TRBJ1-1; D remains unclear. V lost 4 bases to trimming and J lost 1 base, with 14 bases between them. Germline CDR1 and CDR2: SGHRS and YFSETQ. The length of the CDR3 is 15 residues. CDR3 protein: CASSPPAPQNTEAFF. CDR3 DNA: TGCGCCAGCAGCCCTCCCGCTCCACAGAACACTGAAGCTTTCTTT.